Presented here are 13 T cell receptor beta chains from one specimen sequenced in a study of blood T cell repertoires in COVID-19. Generated by immunoSEQ multiplex PCR, the TCRdb table keeps only in-frame clones and is missing some. This repertoire shows some 390,000 clones, 80% to 90% found once; its top ten account for 0.95% to 1.3%. Sequencing input: PBMCs or T cells enriched from blood (not recorded which). Source of these receptors: a man younger than 40 who had recovered from COVID-19.

The V call is TRBV18, the J call TRBJ2-2, with 7 bases identical to TRBD1. Germline V gene sequence: CDR1 KGHSH, CDR2 LQKENI. The CDR3 has 17 residues. V gave up 2 bases and J gave up 3 bases; unmatched junction bases: 9. CDR3 sequence: CASSPRGQGVYTGELFF. Written as DNA, the CDR3 is TGTGCCAGCTCACCAAGAGGGCAGGGGGTGTACACCGGGGAGCTGTTTTTT.

The chain is built from TRBV7-2 and TRBJ2-2, with 7 positions matching TRBD2. Looked up from germline, CDR1 is SGHTA and CDR2 is FQGNSA. This CDR3 spans 18 amino acids. V lost 5 bases, J lost 0 bases, and 12 bases stayed unmatched. CDR3 sequence (DNA): TGTGCCAGCAGCATATGGACTAGAGGGGTCGCGAACACCGGGGAGCTGTTTTTT. This translates into CASSIWTRGVANTGELFF. Together with reference TRBV7-2 and TRBJ2-2, the CDR3 gives the full variable domain: GAGVSQSPSNKVTEKGKDVELRCDPISGHTALYWYRQSLGQGLEFLIYFQGNSAPDKSGLPSDRFSAERTGGSVSTLTIQRTQQEDSAVYLCASSIWTRGVANTGELFFGEGSRLTVL.

This rearrangement joins TRBV9 to TRBJ1-5, with D perhaps matching TRBD1 (5 bases). The CDR3 runs 16 residues. Germline loops: CDR1 SGDLS, CDR2 YYNGEE. Trimming left V 5 bases short and J 4 bases short, with 19 bases between. CDR3 in DNA: TGTGCCAGCAGTCTTCATGAAGGAGGGGTGAATCAGCCCCAGCATTTT. It codes for CASSLHEGGVNQPQHF.

The chain is built from TRBV7-9 and TRBJ2-1; TRBD2 agrees at 9 bases. Germline V gene lookup returns CDR1 SEHNR and CDR2 FQNEAQ (reference sequence). The V and J ends lost 2 bases and 6 bases, in that order; junction bases with no gene match: 8. The CDR3 extends over 16 amino acids. CDR3 DNA sequence: TGTGCCAGCAGCTTATGGAGCGGGAGGCCAGCCAATGAGCAGTTCTTC. Protein product: CASSLWSGRPANEQFF.

The gene calls are TRBV28 and TRBJ2-2, with 7 bases matching TRBD2. V shed 7 bases and J 4 bases; nucleotides not matched to a gene: 9. The CDR3 covers 15 residues. Germline V lookup: CDR1 MDHEN, CDR2 SYDVKM. CDR3: CASTPGGGVTGELFF. Written as DNA, the CDR3 is TGTGCCAGCACCCCGGGGGGAGGGGTCACCGGGGAGCTGTTTTTT.

This chain joins TRBV7-9 and TRBJ2-1, with 9 nucleotides matching TRBD2. V dropped 5 bases and J dropped 3; count of bases not matched to a gene: 5. The length of the CDR3 is 15 residues. Germline V CDR1 and CDR2: SEHNR, FQNEAQ (reference sequence). Written as DNA, the CDR3 is TGTGCCAGCAGCCGAGCGGGAGGAATCTACAATGAGCAGTTCTTC. Amino acids: CASSRAGGIYNEQFF.

This sequence joins TRBV3-1 (or the pseudogene TRBV3-2) and TRBJ2-1; no reliable D call. The germline V gene encodes CDR1 LGHDT and CDR2 YNNKEL (reference sequence). Between the trimmed V and J ends, which lost 3 bases and 9 bases, there was a span of 9 bases. This CDR3 is built from 12 residues. In DNA, the CDR3 is TGTGCCAGCAGCCAGACCAGCGTTGAGCAGTTCTTC. Translated, it gives CASSQTSVEQFF.

The rearrangement uses TRBV28 and TRBJ2-7; TRBD1 aligns across 10 bases. V lost 4 bases to trimming and J lost 6 bases; unmatched junction nucleotides: 6. The CDR3 length is 14 residues. In germline, CDR1 is MDHEN, CDR2 SYDVKM. The CDR3 DNA follows: TGTGCCAGCAGTTCTGGGACAGGGGTTTTCGAGCAGTACTTC. It specifies CASSSGTGVFEQYF.

A single count supports this clone. V and J are TRBV7-6 and TRBJ1-4; 7 bases map to TRBD1. Germline-derived CDR1 and CDR2 are SGHVS and FNYEAQ. The CDR3 extends over 15 amino acids. Germline trimming cut 2 bases from V and 7 bases from J; bases unmatched to any gene: 7. The chain's CDR3 is CASSLSPGGVEKLFF. CDR3 bases: TGTGCCAGCAGCTTATCCCCAGGGGGAGTTGAAAAACTGTTTTTT.

The chain has TRBV9 and TRBJ2-7, with 8 bases identical to TRBD2. With 0 bases clipped from V and 6 bases from J, the junction kept 14 bases outside the gene matches. The germline V gene has CDR1 SGDLS and CDR2 YYNGEE. The CDR3 length is 17 residues. The DNA of the CDR3 is TGTGCCAGCAGCGTAGGAATGAGGGGCGGGAGGTGGGCCGAGCAGTACTTC. It is translated as CASSVGMRGGRWAEQYF.

This clone is a singleton in its sample. V and J are TRBV19 and TRBJ1-5; no definite D call. The CDR3 is 14 residues long. Germline loops: CDR1 LNHDA, CDR2 SQIVND (reference sequence). V lost 4 bases and J lost 7, with 14 bases in between. In nucleotides, the CDR3 is TGTGCCAGTAGTACCTCCCAAGCCCGACAGCCCCAGCATTTT. Residues: CASSTSQARQPQHF.

The chain combines TRBV5-1 with TRBJ2-3; 7 nucleotides align to TRBD2. Trimming removed 3 bases from V and 2 bases from J; junction bases left unmatched: 9. The CDR3 sequence is 16 residues long. Germline CDR1 SGHRS, CDR2 YFSETQ. The CDR3 reads CASSYLGGGNTDTQYF. The DNA for the CDR3 is TGCGCCAGCAGCTACCTGGGGGGAGGGAACACAGATACGCAGTATTTT.

The genes are TRBV5-4 and TRBJ1-2; 9 bases agree with TRBD1. CDR1 is SGHNT and CDR2 is YYREEE in the germline V gene (reference sequence). V gave up 5 bases and J gave up 4 bases; unmatched junction bases: 3. CDR3 length equals 13 residues. CDR3 nucleotides: TGTGCCAGCAGTATGGGACAGGGCTATGGCTACACCTTC. Translation gives CASSMGQGYGYTF.